Listed here are 30 T cell receptor beta chains from one sample, sequenced in a study of identical twins. TCRdb analysed the 5' RACE reads with MiXCR anew, one entry per CDR3 protein. The data contain over 550,000 distinct CDR3 sequences, about 7.6% of them singletons. These same data were also listed under a study on yellow fever vaccine responses in identical twins.

The sequencing sample was made of PBMCs. The receptors here all came from a woman between 18 and 29 years old in good health.

In its sample, this clonotype was seen many times. This rearrangement joins TRBV24-1 to TRBJ2-2; D not resolved. The CDR3 extends over 14 amino acids. Trimming left V 1 base short and J 2 bases short, with 4 bases between. Per the germline V gene, CDR1 is KGHDR and CDR2 is SFDVKD. The CDR3 spells CATSDFSNTGELFF. In DNA, the CDR3 is TGTGCCACCAGTGATTTTTCTAACACCGGGGAGCTGTTTTTT.

J is TRBJ1-6 and V is TRBV20-1; D ambiguous. This CDR3 comprises 13 residues. V was trimmed by 3 bases and J by 6 bases, leaving 9 bases between them. From germline, CDR1 is DFQATT and CDR2 SNEGSKA (reference sequence). CDR3 DNA: TGCAGTGCTAGTGCTACATCTAATTCACCCCTCCACTTT. Protein product: CSASATSNSPLHF.

This clonotype was detected a few times. The chain uses TRBV6-2 or TRBV6-3 and TRBJ2-1, with 11 bases fitting TRBD2. J gave up 5 bases and V 0 bases, and 9 bases lay outside the gene matches. CDR1 MNHEY and CDR2 SVGEGT come from the germline V gene. The CDR3 length is 18 residues. CDR3: CASSYSGPTSGINNEQFF. CDR3 coding DNA: TGTGCCAGCAGTTACTCGGGGCCGACTAGCGGGATTAACAATGAGCAGTTCTTC.

This clonotype was counted ten times or more. The chain employs TRBV10-3 and TRBJ2-7; maybe TRBD1 (6 bases). Trimming stripped 5 bases from V and 0 bases from J, with 14 bases between. Germline V gene sequence: CDR1 ENHRY, CDR2 SYGVKD. The CDR3 has 15 amino acids. CDR3 DNA sequence: TGTGCCATCAGTCCCGGGACACCGACCTCCTACGAGCAGTACTTC. It yields the protein CAISPGTPTSYEQYF.

This clonotype was observed many times. The CDR3 spells CASSHPRVNTGELFF. In nucleotides, the CDR3 is TGCGCCAGCAGCCACCCCCGAGTGAACACCGGGGAGCTGTTTTTT. This chain connects TRBV4-1 to TRBJ2-2; D gene uncertain. From germline, CDR1 is MGHRA and CDR2 YSYEKL. Trimming removed 3 bases at V and 1 base at J, with 9 bases between. The CDR3 is 15 amino acids.

This chain links TRBV20-1 with TRBJ2-7; 13 bases are a match to TRBD2. Germline V gene lookup returns CDR1 DFQATT and CDR2 SNEGSKA (reference sequence). J gave up 7 bases and V 4 bases, and 13 bases lay outside the gene matches. The length of the CDR3 is 16 residues. Written as DNA, the CDR3 is TGCAGTGCTACCAGACTAGCGGGAGGCCCGGTTCGTGAGCAGTACTTC. Translating gives CSATRLAGGPVREQYF.

This clonotype was detected only a few times. The chain joins TRBV12-3 or TRBV12-4 to TRBJ2-1; 12 nucleotides agree with TRBD2. Unmatched junction bases numbered 12, after V lost 5 bases and J lost 4 bases. CDR3 length: 18 residues. CDR3: CASSTTTSGGPFYNEQFF. For the CDR3, the DNA is TGTGCCAGCAGTACAACCACTAGCGGGGGGCCCTTTTACAATGAGCAGTTCTTC.

J is TRBJ2-3 and V is TRBV20-1; the D is unclear. The CDR3 covers 14 residues. V lost 1 base and J 0 bases, leaving 8 bases between the germline ends. Germline CDR1 is DFQATT and CDR2 is SNEGSKA (reference sequence). This chain's CDR3 is CSARAAQSTDTQYF. CDR3 DNA sequence: TGCAGTGCTAGAGCAGCTCAAAGCACAGATACGCAGTATTTT.

This clonotype was picked up many times. The chain uses TRBV12-3 or TRBV12-4 and TRBJ2-1, with 7 bases aligning to TRBD2. The CDR3 runs to 14 residues. With V trimmed by 8 bases and J by 3 bases, 7 bases remained unmatched. The CDR3 DNA reads TGTGCCAGCCGCGTGGGGGGGTTCTACAATGAGCAGTTCTTC. Its protein product is CASRVGGFYNEQFF.

This clonotype appeared many times. V usage is TRBV12-3 or TRBV12-4 and J usage is TRBJ2-3; the match to TRBD1 covers 7 bases. This CDR3 has 15 residues. V lost 6 bases, J lost 2 bases, and 8 bases stayed unmatched. CDR3 DNA sequence: TGTGCCAGCAGGATGGGACAGTTGCACACAGATACGCAGTATTTT. Translation gives CASRMGQLHTDTQYF.

The sample holds many counts of this clonotype. The chain links TRBV4-2 to TRBJ2-1; D gene unclear. The CDR3 spans 15 residues. Trimming stripped 0 bases from V and 5 bases from J, with 11 bases between. The germline CDR1 and CDR2 sequences are LGHNA and YNFKEQ. CDR3 bases: TGTGCCAGCAGCCAAGATTCGACGACCGACAATGAGCAGTTCTTC. Amino acid sequence: CASSQDSTTDNEQFF.

The chain employs TRBV10-3 and TRBJ2-7; 7 positions agree with TRBD1. The CDR3 loop spans 14 amino acids. V shed 5 bases and J 5 bases; nucleotides not matched to a gene: 9. Per germline, CDR1 ENHRY and CDR2 SYGVKD. CDR3 sequence reads: CAISLGTAMDEQYF. CDR3 bases: TGTGCCATCAGTCTAGGGACAGCCATGGACGAGCAGTACTTC.

The chain carries TRBV24-1 and TRBJ2-1, with a possible D match to TRBD2 (5 bases). V was trimmed by 7 bases and J by 7 bases, leaving 19 bases between them. The CDR3 loop spans 15 amino acids. Germline V lookup: CDR1 KGHDR, CDR2 SFDVKD. The CDR3 nucleotides are TGTGCCACCAGCCCGAGCGGAGCCAGTACGAATGAGCAGTTCTTC. Encoded protein: CATSPSGASTNEQFF.

In nucleotides, the CDR3 is TGTGCCAGCAGCCAGGGACGAAACTACGAGCAGTACGTC. Its protein is CASSQGRNYEQYV. The genes are TRBV14 and TRBJ2-7; TRBD1 or TRBD2 may be the D gene (5 bases each). Germline loops: CDR1 SGHDN, CDR2 FVKESK. The CDR3 is 13 residues long. V was shortened by 3 bases and J by 3 bases, with 9 bases between the two germline ends.

There are a few counts of this clonotype. The rearrangement uses TRBV20-1 and TRBJ2-5; tentative D call: TRBD2 (5 bases). Germline lookup yields CDR1 DFQATT and CDR2 SNEGSKA (reference sequence). This CDR3 is built from 12 residues. Trimming left V 5 bases short and J 5 bases short, with 12 bases between. The CDR3 loop reads CSASRLLETQYF. The CDR3 nucleotides are TGCAGTGCTTCTAGACTACTGGAGACCCAGTACTTC.

The chain has TRBV10-3 and TRBJ1-6; a weak D match, TRBD1 (5 bases). The CDR3 is 17 residues long. The germline V gene encodes CDR1 ENHRY and CDR2 SYGVKD. V lost 5 bases and J lost 6, with 20 bases in between. The CDR3 sequence is CAISPYIGRAVNSPLHF. CDR3 nucleotide sequence: TGTGCCATCAGTCCCTATATCGGCAGGGCCGTTAATTCACCCCTCCACTTT.

The chain joins TRBV12-5 to TRBJ2-7, with TRBD2 identical over 8 bases. V lost 6 bases and J lost 2; bases outside the gene matches: 15. CDR1 is LGHNT and CDR2 is FRNRAP in the germline V gene. The CDR3 spans 17 residues. The CDR3 here is CASGPTQTAREAYEQYF. The CDR3 DNA sequence: TGTGCTAGTGGCCCAACTCAGACTGCGCGGGAGGCCTACGAGCAGTACTTC. The whole variable domain, filled in from reference TRBV12-5 and TRBJ2-7, reads DARVTQTPRHKVTEMGQEVTMRCQPILGHNTVFWYRQTMMQGLELLAYFRNRAPLDDSGMPKDRFSAEMPDATLATLKIQPSEPRDSAVYFCASGPTQTAREAYEQYFGPGTRLTVT.

This clonotype was recorded many times. CDR3 amino acids: CSVVLLAGSGTGELFF. As DNA, the CDR3 is TGCAGCGTTGTTCTCCTAGCCGGTAGTGGAACCGGGGAGCTGTTTTTT. V is TRBV29-1 and J is TRBJ2-2; weak D call: TRBD2 (5 bases). CDR1 and CDR2 from the germline V gene are SQVTM and ANQGSEA. The CDR3 sequence is 16 residues long. V dropped 4 bases and J dropped 5 bases, with 20 bases sitting between them.

This clonotype was counted at least ten times. This chain uses TRBV12-3 or TRBV12-4 with TRBJ2-3; the D call may be TRBD1 or TRBD2 (5 bases each). Trimming removed 8 bases at V and 1 base at J, with 10 bases between. The CDR3 contains 13 residues. CDR3 amino acids: CASGGNGTDTQYF. The CDR3 DNA reads as TGTGCCAGCGGGGGTAATGGCACAGATACGCAGTATTTT.

J is TRBJ2-1 and V is TRBV14; tentative D call: TRBD2 (6 bases). Germline CDR1 SGHDN, CDR2 FVKESK. The V and J ends lost 4 bases and 6 bases respectively, with 10 bases between them. The CDR3 totals 13 residues. Here the CDR3 DNA reads TGTGCCAGCAGCCGGGGACTTCCCAATGAGCAGTTCTTC. Its protein product is CASSRGLPNEQFF.

This clonotype came up many times. This CDR3 reads CASSFLVGGGDQPQHF. CDR3 bases: TGTGCCAGCAGTTTCTTAGTAGGGGGGGGCGATCAGCCCCAGCATTTT. This sequence joins TRBV12-3 or TRBV12-4 and TRBJ1-5, with D perhaps TRBD1 (6 bases). The CDR3 extends over 16 amino acids. Trimming left V 3 bases short and J 5 bases short, with 17 bases between.

The rearrangement joins TRBV12-5 to TRBJ2-1; D possibly matches TRBD1 or TRBD2 (5 bases each). Per the germline V gene, CDR1 is LGHNT and CDR2 is FRNRAP. CDR3 length equals 14 residues. V shed 3 bases and J shed 5 bases, with 11 bases lying between them. The CDR3 DNA follows: TGTGCTAGTGGTTTCGGGACCACCAACAATGAGCAGTTCTTC. It encodes CASGFGTTNNEQFF.

The sample holds many counts of this clonotype. This chain connects TRBV5-1 to TRBJ2-1; TRBD2 aligns across 16 bases. CDR3 length equals 18 residues. CDR1 is SGHRS and CDR2 is YFSETQ in the germline V gene. Losses at the gene ends were 7 bases for V and 6 bases for J; bases not matched to a gene: 13. Here the CDR3 DNA reads TGCGCCAGCCGTGAGACGGGACTAGCGGGGGGGCCCGGCAATGAGCAGTTCTTC. It yields the protein CASRETGLAGGPGNEQFF.

This clonotype was counted only a few times. In nucleotides, the CDR3 is TGTGCCAGCAGCTTAGGTAGCGGGGTTGAGGGATACGAGCAGTACGTC. Translation gives CASSLGSGVEGYEQYV. The chain has TRBV7-9 and TRBJ2-7; 8 bases match TRBD2. The CDR3 contains 16 residues. Trimming removed 1 base from V and 4 bases from J; junction bases left unmatched: 9. CDR1 and CDR2 (germline): SEHNR, FQNEAQ (reference sequence).

The rearrangement links TRBV2 to TRBJ2-1; 8 nucleotides agree with TRBD1. The CDR3 contains 18 residues. Unmatched junction bases numbered 15, after V lost 8 bases and J lost 0 bases. Germline V gene sequence: CDR1 SNHLY, CDR2 FYNNEI. CDR3 bases: TGTGCCAGCGAAAGGCTAGTGAGGACAGGGAGCTCCTACAATGAGCAGTTCTTC. This translates into CASERLVRTGSSYNEQFF.

V is TRBV28 and J is TRBJ2-7; 7 nucleotides align to TRBD1. The junction had 10 bases not matched to a gene; V was cut back by 8 bases and J by 3 bases. CDR1 and CDR2 (germline): MDHEN, SYDVKM. The CDR3 totals 14 residues. The chain's CDR3 is CASRSTGSGYEQYF. The CDR3, as DNA: TGTGCCAGCCGATCGACAGGGTCCGGCTACGAGCAGTACTTC. Complete variable domain (other parts from reference TRBV28 and TRBJ2-7): DVKVTQSSRYLVKRTGEKVFLECVQDMDHENMFWYRQDPGLGLRLIYFSYDVKMKEKGDIPEGYSVSREKKERFSLILESASTNQTSMYLCASRSTGSGYEQYFGPGTRLTVT.

This clonotype has at least ten counts. The chain is built from TRBV20-1 and TRBJ1-2; tentatively, D is TRBD1 (6 bases). The germline CDR1 and CDR2 sequences are DFQATT and SNEGSKA (reference sequence). The V end was cut by 5 bases, the J end by 4 bases, with 11 bases between. The CDR3 length is 12 residues. CDR3 in DNA: TGCAGTGCTGTAGACAGGAGCTATGGCTACACCTTC. This codes for CSAVDRSYGYTF.

The chain is built from TRBV29-1 and TRBJ1-1; 10 bases match TRBD1. J gave up 1 base and V 4 bases, and 9 bases lay outside the gene matches. The CDR3 totals 16 residues. The germline CDR1 and CDR2 sequences are SQVTM and ANQGSEA. The CDR3 nucleotides read TGCAGCGTTGCGGTCCCGGGACAGGGGCGGAACACTGAAGCTTTCTTT. Protein: CSVAVPGQGRNTEAFF.

This clonotype was counted between two and nine times. This chain joins TRBV28 and TRBJ2-7, with 7 bases that match TRBD2. The CDR3 spans 16 residues. The V gene end was trimmed by 6 bases and the J gene end by 7 bases; junction bases not matched to a gene: 18. Germline V gene lookup returns CDR1 MDHEN and CDR2 SYDVKM. The CDR3 DNA reads as TGTGCCAGCAGCTCCGGGGGGACCCCGCTTTCGGATGAGCAGTACTTC. Translation: CASSSGGTPLSDEQYF.

The chain recombines TRBV11-2 with TRBJ2-7; D uncertain. Germline lookup yields CDR1 SGHAT and CDR2 FQNNGV. V lost 3 bases and J 5 bases, leaving 5 bases between the germline ends. The CDR3 has 11 amino acids. The CDR3 nucleotides are TGTGCCAGCAGCTTGCGCCACGAGCAGTACTTC. Translated: CASSLRHEQYF.